This is a list of T cell receptor beta chains from one sample in a study of beta chain features in type 1 diabetes. Clones were sequenced by immunoSEQ multiplex PCR, and TCRdb holds only the in-frame ones, with some missing. The sample lists about 150,000 clones, about a tenth occurring once. Sequenced input: central memory CD4+ T cells from blood. All receptors derive from a man in his late teens or twenties in good health. CDR3s include the opening cysteine and the closing phenylalanine or tryptophan. Each record gives: clone size, J gene, D gene, V gene, CDR3 DNA, CDR3 protein. D genes are given only for firm matches. Clone size is not always given. Where it is, it says once, few, many or a class for expanded clones.

>-|TRBJ2-5|-|TRBV2
TGTGCCAGCAGTCGCGGCCGGGCAGGGCCCCAAGAGACCCAGTACTTC
CASSRGRAGPQETQYF
>-|TRBJ2-2|-|TRBV4-1
TGCGCCAGCAGCGGGTCCGCGGTTTTAAACACCGGGGAGCTGTTTTTT
CASSGSAVLNTGELFF
>many|TRBJ2-6|-|TRBV23-1
TGCGCCAGCAGTCAATCGTTGGGCTCCGGGGCCAACGTCCTGACTTTC
CASSQSLGSGANVLTF
>-|TRBJ2-5|TRBD1|TRBV23-1
TGCGCCAGCAGTCAATCAAGGGGGCGAGAGACCCAGTACTTC
CASSQSRGRETQYF
>few|TRBJ2-1|-|TRBV9
TGTGCCAGCAGCGTAGTGGAGGGGAAGGTCGATGAGCAGTTCTTC
CASSVVEGKVDEQFF
>-|TRBJ2-1|-|TRBV7-2
TGTGCCAGCAGCCGCATAAGAAAACAGACCTACAATGAGCAGTTCTTC
CASSRIRKQTYNEQFF
>-|TRBJ1-1|-|TRBV30
TGTGCCTGGAGGCGTACAGGCGGAAGGACTGAAGCTTTCTTT
CAWRRTGGRTEAFF
>few|TRBJ1-3|-|TRBV7-2
TGTGCCAGCAGCTTAGGAGGAGGTGGAAACACCATATATTTT
CASSLGGGGNTIYF
>-|TRBJ2-5|-|TRBV28
TGTGCCAGCAGTTTAGGTCAGAGGGAGACCCAGTACTTC
CASSLGQRETQYF
>-|TRBJ2-7|TRBD1|TRBV10-3
TGTGCCATCACCGAGGGACAGGGGGCCTACGAGCAGTACTTC
CAITEGQGAYEQYF
>few|TRBJ2-3|-|TRBV11-2
TGTGCCAGCAAACTCCAAACAGATACGCAGTATTTT
CASKLQTDTQYF
>few|TRBJ1-2|TRBD1|TRBV14
TGTGCCAGCAGCCCAACCGGGACAGGGGGCTATGGCTACACCTTC
CASSPTGTGGYGYTF
>few|TRBJ1-2|-|TRBV5-1
TGCGCCAGCAGCTTGGTCTTGATTTCTTCTACCTCTAACTATGGCTACACCTTC
CASSLVLISSTSNYGYTF
>-|TRBJ2-7|-|TRBV6-6
TGTGCCAGCAGTTACTCGACAGGCTACGAGCAGTACTTC
CASSYSTGYEQYF
>few|TRBJ1-2|TRBD1|TRBV5-1
TGCGCCAGCAGCTCTGGGACAGGGCATGGCTACACCTTC
CASSSGTGHGYTF
>few|TRBJ1-5|TRBD1|TRBV18
TGTGCCAGCTCCCAGGGGACAGGGGAGTTAGGGCCCCAGCATTTT
CASSQGTGELGPQHF
>-|TRBJ2-7|TRBD2|TRBV7-7
TGTGCCAGCAGCTTAGACGGGGGGGAGCAGTACTTC
CASSLDGGEQYF
>few|TRBJ2-2|-|TRBV6-5
TGTGCCAGCAGTTACTCCTTCGGTCCCGGGGAGCTGTTTTTT
CASSYSFGPGELFF
>-|TRBJ1-3|-|TRBV30
TGTGCCTGGAGCAGGGCTGGAAACACCATATATTTT
CAWSRAGNTIYF
>-|TRBJ2-6|-|TRBV10-3
TGTGCCATCAGTGAGGGCCACTCTGGGGCCAACGTCCTGACTTTC
CAISEGHSGANVLTF
>few|TRBJ2-5|TRBD1|TRBV6-1
TGTGCCAGCATAGAAACCGGGACAGGGGTTGAGACCCAGTACTTC
CASIETGTGVETQYF
>-|TRBJ2-1|TRBD1|TRBV5-1
TGCGCCAGCAGCTTCGGGACAGGGAGGGGTGAGCAGTTCTTC
CASSFGTGRGEQFF
>-|TRBJ1-2|-|TRBV30
TGTGCCTGGAGTGGGGGGTTGAGGGAGGGAAACTATGGCTACACCTTC
CAWSGGLREGNYGYTF
>many|TRBJ2-1|-|TRBV9
TGTGCCAGCAGCGCTGAGGGGGGGACTTCCTACAATGAGCAGTTCTTC
CASSAEGGTSYNEQFF
>-|TRBJ2-2|-|TRBV2
TGTGCCAGCAGTGAAGTGCGGGGGGAGCTGTTTTTT
CASSEVRGELFF
>few|TRBJ2-5|TRBD2|TRBV5-4
TGTGCCAGCAGCAAGGAAGGTTTAGCGGGGGCCGGGGAGACCCAGTACTTC
CASSKEGLAGAGETQYF
>-|TRBJ2-1|-|TRBV7-2
TGTGCCAGCAGCCCCCCATGGGGCATCAGGAGCAATGAGCAGTTCTTC
CASSPPWGIRSNEQFF
>few|TRBJ1-2|TRBD1|TRBV7-8
TGTGCCAGCAGCTCGGGACAGGGTTATGGCTACACCTTC
CASSSGQGYGYTF
>few|TRBJ1-6|-|TRBV6-1
TGTGCCAGCAGTCCAAGGCGCCAGGGTCCGTCCCTCCACTTT
CASSPRRQGPSLHF
>-|TRBJ1-4|-|TRBV4-1
TGCGCCAGCAGCCAAGGGGCATTACCCGAAAAACTGTTTTTT
CASSQGALPEKLFF
>many|TRBJ2-7|-|TRBV30
TGTGCCTTACGTGACTCAAATTCCTACGAGCAGTACTTC
CALRDSNSYEQYF
>-|TRBJ2-1|TRBD2|TRBV5-5
TGTGCCAGCAGCTTGATTACTAGCGGGAATGAGCAGTTCTTC
CASSLITSGNEQFF
>-|TRBJ1-6|-|TRBV30
TGTGCCTGGAGGTCCGGTTTAAGTTCACCCCTCCACTTT
CAWRSGLSSPLHF
>many|TRBJ2-3|-|TRBV18
TGTGCCAGCTCACCACCAGGGGCGTCCACAGATACGCAGTATTTT
CASSPPGASTDTQYF
>few|TRBJ2-1|TRBD2|TRBV7-3
TGTGCCAGCAGCGAACTAGCGGGGGCACCCAATGAGCAGTTCTTC
CASSELAGAPNEQFF
>-|TRBJ2-7|TRBD1|TRBV7-6
TGTGCCAGCTCTACCGGGACAGGGGACTCCTACGAGCAGTACTTC
CASSTGTGDSYEQYF
>-|TRBJ2-7|TRBD1|TRBV6-6
TGTGCCAGCAGTACCCGGACAGGGGTCTACGAGCAGTACTTC
CASSTRTGVYEQYF
>-|TRBJ2-3|TRBD2|TRBV9
TGTGCCAGCAGCGTAGAACTAGCGGGGGCGGGAGATACGCAGTATTTT
CASSVELAGAGDTQYF
>few|TRBJ2-6|TRBD1|TRBV30
TGTGCCTGGAGTGCAGGGACAGCGTCGATTGGGGCCAACGTCCTGACTTTC
CAWSAGTASIGANVLTF
>-|TRBJ2-1|TRBD2|TRBV5-1
TGCGCCAGCAGCTTTGGCGGGGGGACCATCAATGAGCAGTTCTTC
CASSFGGGTINEQFF
>-|TRBJ2-6|-|TRBV4-1
TGCGCCAGCAGCCAACTCCGGAGCTCTGGGGCCAACGTCCTGACTTTC
CASSQLRSSGANVLTF
>many|TRBJ2-7|TRBD1|TRBV7-3
TGTGCCAGCAGCCCCGGGACAGGAGGACCCTACGAGCAGTACTTC
CASSPGTGGPYEQYF
>once|TRBJ2-2|-|TRBV7-6
TGTGCCAGCAGCCTGACGGGCACCGGGGAGCTGTTTTTT
CASSLTGTGELFF
>-|TRBJ2-1|TRBD2|TRBV4-3
TGCGCCAGCAGCCAACCTCCCGTAGCGGGGGGCACCAATGAGCAGTTCTTC
CASSQPPVAGGTNEQFF
>-|TRBJ2-1|-|TRBV11-3
TGTGCCAGCAGCTTAGGGCGGCGTGAGGCTTACAATGAGCAGTTCTTC
CASSLGRREAYNEQFF
>few|TRBJ2-2|-|TRBV7-9
TGTGCCATCACCCTACCGGGGAGAGCGAACACCGGGGAGCTGTTTTTT
CAITLPGRANTGELFF
>few|TRBJ1-2|TRBD1|TRBV7-6
TGTGCCAGCAGCTTGTTCCGGGACAGGGCCTATGGCTACACCTTC
CASSLFRDRAYGYTF
>-|TRBJ2-3|-|TRBV11-2
TGTGCCAGCACCCCCTACGTGTGGGCTTCCACAGATACGCAGTATTTT
CASTPYVWASTDTQYF
>-|TRBJ1-2|-|TRBV6-5
TGTGCCAGCAGTTACGGGGGGAGCTTGGGCTACACCTTC
CASSYGGSLGYTF
>few|TRBJ1-6|TRBD1|TRBV14
TGTGCCAGCAGCCCGCGACAGGGGGCAAGTTCACCCCTCCACTTT
CASSPRQGASSPLHF
>few|TRBJ2-1|-|TRBV5-1
TGCGCCAGTACCGAAGGGGCCAGCTCCTACAATGAGCAGTTCTTC
CASTEGASSYNEQFF